These 10 T cell receptor beta chains share one sample of origin, sequenced in a study of T cells after yellow fever vaccination. Each CDR3 protein gets one entry after TCRdb re-called the 5' RACE reads with MiXCR. The top ten clones hold under 15% of a sample with some 600,000 distinct CDR3 sequences, over 9% of them seen once. The sample consisted of PBMCs, taken on the day of the yellow fever booster vaccination. The receptors derive from a man aged 30-40 years who received the YFV17D yellow fever vaccine.

The V and J genes are TRBV28 and TRBJ2-1, with D uncertain. The CDR3 covers 14 residues. Germline V lookup: CDR1 MDHEN, CDR2 SYDVKM. V was trimmed by 3 bases and J by 5 bases, leaving 11 bases between them. The DNA of the CDR3 is TGTGCCAGCAGTTTTAGCAGGAGACACAATGAGCAGTTCTTC. It codes for CASSFSRRHNEQFF.

This clonotype has only a few counts. This rearrangement joins TRBV25-1 to TRBJ2-3; 7 bases are a match to TRBD1. CDR1 is MGHDK, CDR2 SYGVNS, per germline. Trimming cost V 4 bases and J 7 bases; bases outside gene matches: 20. CDR3 length: 18 residues. For the CDR3, the DNA is TGTGCCAGCAGTGGACAGGAGAAGGGGGCCTCCGGCTGGAATACGCAGTATTTT. Encoded protein: CASSGQEKGASGWNTQYF.

This sequence joins TRBV7-9 and TRBJ2-1; 12 bases fit TRBD2. The germline CDR1 and CDR2 sequences are SEHNR and FQNEAQ (reference sequence). J was trimmed by 4 bases and V by 4 bases; bases with no gene match: 5. The CDR3 runs 16 residues. In DNA, the CDR3 is TGTGCCAGCAGCTCAAGACTAGCGGGGGAATACAATGAGCAGTTCTTC. Its protein product is CASSSRLAGEYNEQFF.

The gene calls are TRBV30 and TRBJ2-7; D unresolved. Germline V lookup: CDR1 GTSNPN, CDR2 SVGIG (reference sequence). V was shortened by 2 bases and J by 3 bases, with 5 bases between the two germline ends. This CDR3 comprises 11 residues. CDR3 protein: CAWSWHYEQYF. The CDR3 DNA reads TGTGCCTGGAGTTGGCACTACGAGCAGTACTTC.

The chain has TRBV12-3 or TRBV12-4 and TRBJ1-1; D remains unclear. V lost 5 bases and J lost 0, with 4 bases in between. This CDR3 is built from 12 residues. CDR3 sequence reads: CASSEMNTEAFF. CDR3 nucleotides: TGTGCCAGCAGTGAAATGAACACTGAAGCTTTCTTT.

In its sample, this clonotype was seen a few times. This sequence joins TRBV3-1 and TRBJ2-3, with TRBD2 identical over 9 bases. The germline CDR1 and CDR2 sequences are LGHDT and YNNKEL (reference sequence). The CDR3 runs 16 residues. V shed 4 bases, J shed 6 bases, and the junction held 11 bases outside the gene matches. The CDR3: CASSPSSGIGGDTQYF. Here the CDR3 DNA reads TGTGCCAGCAGCCCCTCTAGCGGGATAGGTGGCGATACGCAGTATTTT.

There are a few counts of this clonotype. The rearrangement uses TRBV27 and TRBJ2-1; 7 bases are shared with TRBD1. The CDR3 length is 12 residues. Trimming removed 5 bases from V and 11 bases from J; junction bases left unmatched: 6. Germline-derived CDR1 and CDR2 are MNHEY and SMNVEV (reference sequence). DNA for the CDR3: TGTGCCAGCAGTCAACCACAGGGGAAGCAGTTCTTC. Translating gives CASSQPQGKQFF.

Only a few counts were recorded for this clonotype. The V call is TRBV10-3, the J call TRBJ2-7, with TRBD2 matching over 9 bases. The CDR3 loop spans 23 amino acids. The V gene end was trimmed by 3 bases and the J gene end by 5 bases; junction bases not matched to a gene: 32. Germline V gene sequence: CDR1 ENHRY, CDR2 SYGVKD. The CDR3 here is CAISDRWREGTQIRGGRAHEQYF. In DNA, the CDR3 is TGTGCCATCAGTGATAGGTGGCGGGAGGGCACCCAAATTCGTGGCGGGAGGGCCCACGAGCAGTACTTC.

This clonotype was picked up many times. The V call is TRBV6-5, the J call TRBJ2-7; the D is unclear. Germline CDR1 reads MNHEY; CDR2 reads SVGAGI. The V gene lost 6 bases and the J gene lost 9 bases, with 18 bases spanning the gap. The length of the CDR3 is 13 residues. The CDR3 sequence: CASRLTIQTAQYF. CDR3 DNA: TGTGCCAGCAGGTTAACGATCCAGACGGCGCAGTACTTC.

The chain combines TRBV20-1 with TRBJ2-7; no reliable D call. The CDR3 sequence is 14 residues long. Per germline, CDR1 DFQATT and CDR2 SNEGSKA (reference sequence). Trimming shortened V by 6 bases and J by 0 bases, and 15 bases separated the two germline ends. The CDR3, as DNA: TGCAGTGCGACCCCCTCGGCCTACTCCTACGAGCAGTACTTC. It is translated as CSATPSAYSYEQYF.